This TCR beta chain was recovered during a study of cytomegalovirus exposure and HLA in healthy donors. After removal of 10 bases from V and 5 bases from J, the junction contained 11 bases not matched to a gene. Germline CDR1 is SEHNR and CDR2 is FQNEAQ (reference sequence). The CDR3 has 14 amino acids. PCR primers comprised 60 Vbeta and 13 Jbeta primers. The assay was immunoSEQ multiplex PCR, and TCRdb's table has in-frame clones only and misses some. The table records under 150,000 clones, over 75% of them present only once. The clonotype was recovered from a male donor in good health and CMV-seronegative. The sample taken for sequencing was PBMCs. J is TRBJ2-3 and V is TRBV7-9, with TRBD1 identical over 8 bases. The CDR3 DNA sequence: TGTGCCACCTCCCGGACAGGGCATTTAGATACGCAGTATTTT. The encoded protein is CATSRTGHLDTQYF.